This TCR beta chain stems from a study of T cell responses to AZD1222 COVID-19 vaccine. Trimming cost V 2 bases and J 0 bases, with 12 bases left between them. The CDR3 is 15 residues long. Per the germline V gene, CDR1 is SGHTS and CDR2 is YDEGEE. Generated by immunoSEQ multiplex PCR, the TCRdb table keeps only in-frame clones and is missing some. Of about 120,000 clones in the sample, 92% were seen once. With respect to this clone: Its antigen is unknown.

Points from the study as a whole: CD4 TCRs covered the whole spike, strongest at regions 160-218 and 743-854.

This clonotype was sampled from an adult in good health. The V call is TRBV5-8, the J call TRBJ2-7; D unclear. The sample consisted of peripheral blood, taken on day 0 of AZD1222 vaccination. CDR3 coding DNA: TGTGCCAGCAGCTTTAACAGAGATAGCTCCTACGAGCAGTACTTC. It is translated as CASSFNRDSSYEQYF.